This T cell receptor (beta chain) was obtained from a study of human T cells and chemical hapten exposure. From the RACE reads, TCRdb called clonotypes with MiXCR, one entry per CDR3 protein. The sample carries 120,000 or so distinct CDR3 sequences, around 15% recorded once. Time point specified: patch test 1, 2 weeks after DPC sensitization. Described treatment: therapeutic diphenylcyclopropenone sensitization with weekly scalp DPC. The clonotype comes from a young man with alopecia areata. Some clones in this sample may be carry-over from other donors' samples. The source was whole blood, collected in connection with sensitization to the hapten diphenylcyclopropenone (DPC).

Here the CDR3 DNA reads TGTGCCAGCAGCTCGGGACACCGACTTTACGAGCAGTACTTC. Protein sequence: CASSSGHRLYEQYF. V and J are TRBV7-9 and TRBJ2-7, with a tentative D call TRBD1 (6 bases). Germline lookup yields CDR1 SEHNR and CDR2 FQNEAQ (reference sequence). V shed 4 bases and J shed 4 bases, with 14 bases lying between them. The CDR3 is made up of 14 amino acids.